A single sample gave rise to the 8 T cell receptor beta chains below, sequenced in a study of cytomegalovirus exposure and HLA in healthy donors. The data were produced by immunoSEQ multiplex PCR, yet TCRdb's version contains in-frame clones alone and is incomplete. Here the sample spans over 200,000 clones, 88% being singletons. The sample consisted of PBMCs. The receptors come from a woman under 30 in good health and CMV-seronegative.

This chain connects TRBV27 to TRBJ2-7; 7 bases fit TRBD1. This CDR3 comprises 15 residues. The germline V gene has CDR1 MNHEY and CDR2 SMNVEV (reference sequence). The J segment lost 3 bases and the V segment lost 0 bases, leaving 5 bases of the junction unmatched. CDR3 DNA sequence: TGTGCCAGCAGTTTATCGTCAGGGGGTCTCTACGAGCAGTACTTC. Its translation is CASSLSSGGLYEQYF.

This chain links TRBV7-6 with TRBJ1-4; no clear D gene. Trimming stripped 1 base from V and 7 bases from J, with 13 bases between. This CDR3 is built from 15 residues. Germline V gene sequence: CDR1 SGHVS, CDR2 FNYEAQ. CDR3 bases: TGTGCCAGCAGCTTAGATGCGGCTGAAATTGAAAAACTGTTTTTT. Amino acids: CASSLDAAEIEKLFF.

V is TRBV5-4 and J is TRBJ2-7; TRBD2 agrees at 10 bases. V was pared by 4 bases and J by 6 bases, with 13 bases of the junction left unmatched. The CDR3 is 16 amino acids. Looked up from germline, CDR1 is SGHNT and CDR2 is YYREEE (reference sequence). Written as DNA, the CDR3 is TGTGCCAGCAGCCCCGGAATACTAGCGGGATTGGTCGAGCAGTACTTC. This gives the protein CASSPGILAGLVEQYF.

This chain uses TRBV27 with TRBJ2-7; TRBD2 agrees at 7 bases. This CDR3 contains 17 residues. The J segment lost 3 bases and the V segment lost 6 bases, leaving 17 bases of the junction unmatched. From germline, CDR1 is MNHEY and CDR2 SMNVEV (reference sequence). The CDR3 coding sequence is TGTGCCAGCAGAAGACTGGGTGGGGGGGGTTCGGGCTACGAGCAGTACTTC. Its translation is CASRRLGGGGSGYEQYF.

The rearrangement joins TRBV5-4 to TRBJ2-1; unclear D gene. The CDR3 length is 12 residues. V dropped 3 bases and J dropped 5 bases, with 6 bases sitting between them. Germline values: CDR1 SGHNT, CDR2 YYREEE (reference sequence). The CDR3 is CASSSVNNEQFF. The CDR3 DNA follows: TGTGCCAGCAGCTCGGTAAACAATGAGCAGTTCTTC.

This rearrangement joins TRBV4-1 to TRBJ1-4, with a weak D call TRBD1 (5 bases). CDR1 MGHRA and CDR2 YSYEKL come from the germline V gene. The CDR3 is made up of 14 amino acids. V was pared by 2 bases and J by 5 bases, with 9 bases between. The CDR3 DNA reads as TGCGCCAGCAGCCAACGGGGGTTGAATGAAAAACTGTTTTTT. Amino acids: CASSQRGLNEKLFF.

This clone was found a few times. The V gene is TRBV6-4, the J gene TRBJ2-1; 9 bases align to TRBD2. The CDR3 spans 14 residues. From germline, CDR1 is MRHNA and CDR2 SNTAGT. V dropped 3 bases and J dropped 9; count of bases not matched to a gene: 6. DNA of the CDR3: TGTGCCAGCAGTGATTCTAGCGGGGCTTTTGAGCAGTTCTTC. Its translation is CASSDSSGAFEQFF.

This clone was detected once. The V gene is TRBV7-2, the J gene TRBJ1-5; 7 bases are a match to TRBD1. The CDR3 is 15 amino acids. Per the germline V gene, CDR1 is SGHTA and CDR2 is FQGNSA. With V trimmed by 5 bases and J by 5 bases, 9 bases remained unmatched. CDR3: CASSPSRDSDQPQHF. The CDR3 DNA is TGTGCCAGCAGCCCCAGCCGGGACAGCGATCAGCCCCAGCATTTT.